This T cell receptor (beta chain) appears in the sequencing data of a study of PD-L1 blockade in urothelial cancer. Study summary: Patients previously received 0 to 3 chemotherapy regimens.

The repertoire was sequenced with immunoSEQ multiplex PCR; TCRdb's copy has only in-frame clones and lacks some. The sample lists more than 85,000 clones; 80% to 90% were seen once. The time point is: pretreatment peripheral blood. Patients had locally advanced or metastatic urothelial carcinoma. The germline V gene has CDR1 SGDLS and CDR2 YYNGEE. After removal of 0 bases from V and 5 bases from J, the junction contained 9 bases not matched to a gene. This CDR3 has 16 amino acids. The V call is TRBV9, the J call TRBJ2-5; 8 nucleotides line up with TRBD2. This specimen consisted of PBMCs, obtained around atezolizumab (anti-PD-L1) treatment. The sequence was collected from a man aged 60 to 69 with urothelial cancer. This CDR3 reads CASSVGEPGGRETQYF. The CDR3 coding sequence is TGTGCCAGCAGCGTAGGGGAACCGGGGGGGCGTGAGACCCAGTACTTC.